This T cell receptor beta chain was captured in a study of identical twins. Study observations and caveats: Out-of-frame alpha sequences common to twins were enriched for low generation probability.

In this sample, this clonotype turned up many times. Its antigen is as yet unknown. Germline values: CDR1 MNHEY, CDR2 SMNVEV (reference sequence). The CDR3 sequence is 15 residues long. V was clipped by 1 base and J by 5 bases, with 15 bases between them. MiXCR, run by TCRdb on the 5' RACE reads, gives a single entry per CDR3 protein. Of more than 650,000 distinct CDR3 sequences in the sample, around 6% were seen once. The chain employs TRBV27 and TRBJ2-7; tentative D call: TRBD1 (6 bases). This clonotype was obtained from a man aged 18 to 29 in good health. Sample: naive T cells sorted from blood. The CDR3 bases are TGTGCCAGCAGTTTATACACAGGGATGACCCACGAGCAGTACTTC. Protein product: CASSLYTGMTHEQYF.